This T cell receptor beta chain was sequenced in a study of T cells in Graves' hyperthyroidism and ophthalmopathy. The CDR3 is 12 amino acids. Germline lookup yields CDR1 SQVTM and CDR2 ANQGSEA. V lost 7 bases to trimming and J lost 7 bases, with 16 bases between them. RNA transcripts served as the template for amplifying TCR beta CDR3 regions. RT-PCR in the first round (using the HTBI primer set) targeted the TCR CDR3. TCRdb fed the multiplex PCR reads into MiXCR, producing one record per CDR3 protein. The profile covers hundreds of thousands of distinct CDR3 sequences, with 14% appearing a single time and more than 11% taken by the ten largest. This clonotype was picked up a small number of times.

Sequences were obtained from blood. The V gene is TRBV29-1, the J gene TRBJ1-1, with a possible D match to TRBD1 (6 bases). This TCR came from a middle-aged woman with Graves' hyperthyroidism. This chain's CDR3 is CSDPGDSLEAFF. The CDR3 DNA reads TGCAGCGATCCAGGGGACTCTCTTGAAGCTTTCTTT.